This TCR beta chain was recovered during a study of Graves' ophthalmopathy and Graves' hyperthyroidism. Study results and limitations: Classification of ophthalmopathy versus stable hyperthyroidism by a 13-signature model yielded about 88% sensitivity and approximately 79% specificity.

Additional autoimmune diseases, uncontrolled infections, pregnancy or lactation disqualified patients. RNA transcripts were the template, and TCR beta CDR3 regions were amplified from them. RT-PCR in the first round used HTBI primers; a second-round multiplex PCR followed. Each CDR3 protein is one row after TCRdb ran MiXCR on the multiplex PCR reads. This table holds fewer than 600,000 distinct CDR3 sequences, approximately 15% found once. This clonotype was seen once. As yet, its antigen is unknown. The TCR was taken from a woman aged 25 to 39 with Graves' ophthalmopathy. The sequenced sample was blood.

The CDR3 is CASSNRRTGGSQYF. CDR3 DNA: TGTGCCAGCAGTAACAGGCGTACGGGTGGGTCCCAGTACTTC. The chain carries TRBV12-3 or TRBV12-4 and TRBJ2-5, with D possibly being TRBD1 (5 bases). The CDR3 loop spans 14 amino acids. V was shortened by 5 bases and J by 9 bases, with 19 bases between the two germline ends.